Many counts were recorded for the clone carrying this TCR beta chain. The antigen remains unidentified. Samples came from axillary lymph nodes draining the breast cancer. The data derive from a study of breast tumors, draining lymph nodes, adjacent tissues. Overall study results and limits: Tumor TCR diversity was below lymph nodes but above nontumor tissue. Data only fit, rather than demonstrated, lymph node origin of most tumor T cells.

TCRdb called the multiplex PCR reads again in MiXCR, with one record for every CDR3 protein. Of some 150,000 distinct CDR3 sequences in the sample, 20% to 25% were seen once. Per the germline V gene, CDR1 is MGHRA and CDR2 is YSYEKL. J was trimmed by 3 bases and V by 5 bases; bases with no gene match: 6. The CDR3 covers 14 residues. The receptor comes from a female donor with breast cancer. Some clones in this sample may be carry-over from other donors' samples. The gene calls are TRBV4-1 and TRBJ1-2, with 7 bases lining up with TRBD1. The sample was axillary lymph node tissue. CDR3 DNA sequence: TGCGCCAGCAGCTACCGACAGGGAGACTATGGCTACACCTTC. It yields the protein CASSYRQGDYGYTF.